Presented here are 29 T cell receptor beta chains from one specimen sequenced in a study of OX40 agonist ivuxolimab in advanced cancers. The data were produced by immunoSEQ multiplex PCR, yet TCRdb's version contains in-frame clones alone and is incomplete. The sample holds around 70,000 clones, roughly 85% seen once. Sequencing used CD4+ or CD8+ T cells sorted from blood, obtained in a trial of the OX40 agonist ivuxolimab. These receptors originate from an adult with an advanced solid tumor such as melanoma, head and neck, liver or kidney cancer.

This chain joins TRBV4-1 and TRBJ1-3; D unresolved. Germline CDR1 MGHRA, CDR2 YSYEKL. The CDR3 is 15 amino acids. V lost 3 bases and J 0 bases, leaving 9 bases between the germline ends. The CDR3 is CASSHVKPSGNTIYF. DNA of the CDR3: TGCGCCAGCAGCCATGTCAAGCCCTCTGGAAACACCATATATTTT.

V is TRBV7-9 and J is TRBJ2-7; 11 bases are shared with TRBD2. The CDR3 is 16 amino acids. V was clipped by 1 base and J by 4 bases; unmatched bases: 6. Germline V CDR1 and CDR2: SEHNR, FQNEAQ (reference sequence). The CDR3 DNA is TGTGCCAGCAGCTTAGTTCTTAGCGGGAGGGTTTACGAGCAGTACTTC. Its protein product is CASSLVLSGRVYEQYF.

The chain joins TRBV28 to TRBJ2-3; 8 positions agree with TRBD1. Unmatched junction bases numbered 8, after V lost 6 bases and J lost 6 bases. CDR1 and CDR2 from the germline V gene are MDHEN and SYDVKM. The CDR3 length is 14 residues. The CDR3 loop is CASRIGQGGDTQYF. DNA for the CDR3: TGTGCCAGCAGAATAGGACAGGGCGGTGATACGCAGTATTTT.

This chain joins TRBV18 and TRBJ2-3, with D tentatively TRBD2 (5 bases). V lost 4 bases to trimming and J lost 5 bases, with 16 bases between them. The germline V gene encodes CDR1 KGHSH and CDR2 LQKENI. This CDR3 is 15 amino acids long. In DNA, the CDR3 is TGTGCCAGCTCACTCTACGAGGCCGAGGGAGATACGCAGTATTTT. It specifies CASSLYEAEGDTQYF. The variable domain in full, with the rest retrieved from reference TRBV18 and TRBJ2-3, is NAGVMQNPRHLVRRRGQEARLRCSPMKGHSHVYWYRQLPEEGLKFMVYLQKENIIDESGMPKERFSAEFPKEGPSILRIQQVVRGDSAAYFCASSLYEAEGDTQYFGPGTRLTVL.

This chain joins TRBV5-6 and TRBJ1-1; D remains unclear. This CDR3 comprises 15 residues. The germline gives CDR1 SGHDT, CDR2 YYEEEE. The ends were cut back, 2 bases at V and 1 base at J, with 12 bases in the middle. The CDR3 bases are TGTGCCAGCAGCTTTCGGCGCACCGGGAACACTGAAGCTTTCTTT. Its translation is CASSFRRTGNTEAFF.

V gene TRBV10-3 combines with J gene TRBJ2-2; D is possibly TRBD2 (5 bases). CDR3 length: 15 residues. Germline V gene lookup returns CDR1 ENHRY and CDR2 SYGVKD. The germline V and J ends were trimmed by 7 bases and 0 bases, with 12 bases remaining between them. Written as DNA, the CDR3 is TGTGCCATCACTCCCGGGGTAACGAACACCGGGGAGCTGTTTTTT. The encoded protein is CAITPGVTNTGELFF.

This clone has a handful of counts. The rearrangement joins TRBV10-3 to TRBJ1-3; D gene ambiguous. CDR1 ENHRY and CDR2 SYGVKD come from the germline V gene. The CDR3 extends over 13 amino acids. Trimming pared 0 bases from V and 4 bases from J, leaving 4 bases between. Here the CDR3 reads CAISESRGNTIYF. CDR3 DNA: TGTGCCATCAGTGAGTCCCGGGGAAACACCATATATTTT.

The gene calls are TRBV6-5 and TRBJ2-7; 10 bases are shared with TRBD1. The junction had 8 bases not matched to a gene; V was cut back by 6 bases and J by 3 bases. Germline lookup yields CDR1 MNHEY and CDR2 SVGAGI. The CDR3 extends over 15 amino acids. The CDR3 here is CASSLRDRGGYEQYF. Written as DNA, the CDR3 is TGTGCCAGCAGCCTCCGGGACAGGGGCGGCTACGAGCAGTACTTC.

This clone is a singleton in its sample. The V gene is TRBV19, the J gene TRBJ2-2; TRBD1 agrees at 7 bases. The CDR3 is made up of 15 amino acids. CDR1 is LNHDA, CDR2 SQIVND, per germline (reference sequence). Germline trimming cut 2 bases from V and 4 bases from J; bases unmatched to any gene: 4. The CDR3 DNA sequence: TGTGCCAGTAGTATAAAGAGGGGGCGCACCGGGGAGCTGTTTTTT. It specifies CASSIKRGRTGELFF.

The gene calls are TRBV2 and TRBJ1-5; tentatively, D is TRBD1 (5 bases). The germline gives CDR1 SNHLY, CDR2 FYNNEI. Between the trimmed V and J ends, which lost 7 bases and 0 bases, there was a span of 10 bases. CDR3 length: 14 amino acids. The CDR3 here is CASNGAYSNQPQHF. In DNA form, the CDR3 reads TGTGCCAGCAACGGGGCTTATAGCAATCAGCCCCAGCATTTT.

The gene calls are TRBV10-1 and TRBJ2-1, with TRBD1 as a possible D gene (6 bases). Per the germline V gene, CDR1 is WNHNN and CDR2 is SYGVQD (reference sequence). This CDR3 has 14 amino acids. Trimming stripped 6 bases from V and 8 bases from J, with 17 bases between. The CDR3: CASSEQGSWDEQFF. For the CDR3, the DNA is TGCGCCAGCAGCGAACAGGGTTCATGGGATGAGCAGTTCTTC.

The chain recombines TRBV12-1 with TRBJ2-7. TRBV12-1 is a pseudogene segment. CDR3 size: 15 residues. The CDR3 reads CASSFGSGPENEQYF. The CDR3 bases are TGTGCCAGCAGCTTTGGATCGGGACCCGAAAACGAGCAGTACTTC.

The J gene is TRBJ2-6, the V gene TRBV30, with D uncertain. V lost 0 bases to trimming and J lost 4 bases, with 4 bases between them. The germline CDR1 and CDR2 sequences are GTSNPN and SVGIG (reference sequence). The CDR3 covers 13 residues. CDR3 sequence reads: CAWSVPGANVLTF. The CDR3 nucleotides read TGTGCCTGGAGTGTGCCCGGGGCCAACGTCCTGACTTTC.

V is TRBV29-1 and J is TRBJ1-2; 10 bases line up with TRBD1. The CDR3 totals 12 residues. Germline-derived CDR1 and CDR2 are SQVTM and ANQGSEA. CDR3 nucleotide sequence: TGCAGTACCGGGGACAGGGGATACGGCTACACCTTC. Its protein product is CSTGDRGYGYTF. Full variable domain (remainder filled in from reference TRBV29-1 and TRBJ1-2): SAVISQKPSRDICQRGTSLTIQCQVDSQVTMMFWYRQQPGQSLTLIATANQGSEATYESGFVIDKFPISRPNLTFSTLTVSNMSPEDSSIYLCSTGDRGYGYTFGSGTRLTVV.

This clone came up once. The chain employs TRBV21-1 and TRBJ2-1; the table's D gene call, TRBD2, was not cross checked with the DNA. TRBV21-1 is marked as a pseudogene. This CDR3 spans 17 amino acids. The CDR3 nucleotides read TGTGCCAGCAGCAAAAGTGCAACCGGGAGACTACGCAATGAGCAGTTCTTC. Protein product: CASSKSATGRLRNEQFF.

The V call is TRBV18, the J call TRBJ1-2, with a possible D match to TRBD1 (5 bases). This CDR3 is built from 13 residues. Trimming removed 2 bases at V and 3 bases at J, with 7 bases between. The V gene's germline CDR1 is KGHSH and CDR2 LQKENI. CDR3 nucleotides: TGTGCCAGCTCACCATCACAGGACTATGGCTACACCTTC. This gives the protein CASSPSQDYGYTF.

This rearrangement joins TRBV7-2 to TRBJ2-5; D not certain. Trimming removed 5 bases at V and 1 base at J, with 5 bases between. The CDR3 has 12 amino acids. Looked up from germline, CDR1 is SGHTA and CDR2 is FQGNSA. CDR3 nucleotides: TGTGCCAGCAGCCCGAGCCAAGAGACCCAGTACTTC. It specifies CASSPSQETQYF.

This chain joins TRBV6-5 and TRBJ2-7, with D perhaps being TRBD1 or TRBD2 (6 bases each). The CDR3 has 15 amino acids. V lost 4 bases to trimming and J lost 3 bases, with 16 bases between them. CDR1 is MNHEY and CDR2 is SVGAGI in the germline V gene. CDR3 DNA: TGTGCCAGCAGTTCCACGGGGGCAGGTCGCTACGAGCAGTACTTC. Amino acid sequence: CASSSTGAGRYEQYF.

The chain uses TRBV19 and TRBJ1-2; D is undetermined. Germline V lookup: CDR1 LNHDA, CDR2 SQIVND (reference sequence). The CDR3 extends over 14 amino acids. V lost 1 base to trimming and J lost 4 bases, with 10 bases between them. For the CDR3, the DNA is TGTGCCAGTAGTATAGCGTCAGTTAGCTATGGCTACACCTTC. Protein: CASSIASVSYGYTF.

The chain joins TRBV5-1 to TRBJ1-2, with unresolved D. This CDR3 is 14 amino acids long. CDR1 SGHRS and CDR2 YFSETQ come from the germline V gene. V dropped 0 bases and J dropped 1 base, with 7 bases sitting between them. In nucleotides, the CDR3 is TGCGCCAGCAGCTTGGCTGGCAGTAACTATGGCTACACCTTC. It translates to CASSLAGSNYGYTF. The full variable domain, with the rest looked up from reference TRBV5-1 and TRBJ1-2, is KAGVTQTPRYLIKTRGQQVTLSCSPISGHRSVSWYQQTPGQGLQFLFEYFSETQRNKGNFPGRFSGRQFSNSRSEMNVSTLELGDSALYLCASSLAGSNYGYTFGSGTRLTVV.

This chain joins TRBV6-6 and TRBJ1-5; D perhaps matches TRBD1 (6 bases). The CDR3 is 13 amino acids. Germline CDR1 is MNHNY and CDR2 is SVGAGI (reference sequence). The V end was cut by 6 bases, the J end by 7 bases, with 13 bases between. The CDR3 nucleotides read TGTGCCAGCAGAAGGGACATTCGGCAGCCCCAGCATTTT. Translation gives CASRRDIRQPQHF.

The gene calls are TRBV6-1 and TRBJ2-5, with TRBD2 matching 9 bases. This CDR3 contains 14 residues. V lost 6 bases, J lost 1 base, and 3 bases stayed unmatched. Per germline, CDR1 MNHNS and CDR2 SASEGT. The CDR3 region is CASRQTSGQETQYF. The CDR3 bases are TGTGCCAGCAGACAGACTAGCGGCCAAGAGACCCAGTACTTC.

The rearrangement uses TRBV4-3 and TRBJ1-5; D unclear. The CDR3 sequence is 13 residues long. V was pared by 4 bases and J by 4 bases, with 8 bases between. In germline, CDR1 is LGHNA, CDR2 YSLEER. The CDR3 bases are TGCGCCAGCAGCCGGTACGAGAATCAGCCCCAGCATTTT. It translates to CASSRYENQPQHF.

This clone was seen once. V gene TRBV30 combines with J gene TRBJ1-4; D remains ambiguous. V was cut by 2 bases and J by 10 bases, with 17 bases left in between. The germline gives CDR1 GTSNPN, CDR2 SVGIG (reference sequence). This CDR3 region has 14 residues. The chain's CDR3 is CAWSSPGSSGKLFF. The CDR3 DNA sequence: TGTGCCTGGAGTTCGCCAGGCTCTTCGGGAAAACTGTTTTTT. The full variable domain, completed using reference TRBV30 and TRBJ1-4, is SQTIHQWPATLVQPVGSPLSLECTVEGTSNPNLYWYRQAAGRGLQLLFYSVGIGQISSEVPQNLSASRPQDRQFILSSKKLLLSDSGFYLCAWSSPGSSGKLFFGSGTQLSVL.

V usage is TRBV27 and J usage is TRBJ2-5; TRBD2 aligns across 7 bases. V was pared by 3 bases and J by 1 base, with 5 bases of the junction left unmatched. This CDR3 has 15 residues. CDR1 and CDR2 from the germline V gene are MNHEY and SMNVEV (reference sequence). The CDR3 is CASSLAPSGQETQYF. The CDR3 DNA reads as TGTGCCAGCAGTTTGGCCCCTAGCGGCCAAGAGACCCAGTACTTC.

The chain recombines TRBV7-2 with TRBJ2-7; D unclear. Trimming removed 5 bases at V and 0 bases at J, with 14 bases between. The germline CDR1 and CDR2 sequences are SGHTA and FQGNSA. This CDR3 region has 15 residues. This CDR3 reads CASSLWARSSYEQYF. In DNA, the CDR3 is TGTGCCAGCAGCCTATGGGCGCGGAGCTCCTACGAGCAGTACTTC.

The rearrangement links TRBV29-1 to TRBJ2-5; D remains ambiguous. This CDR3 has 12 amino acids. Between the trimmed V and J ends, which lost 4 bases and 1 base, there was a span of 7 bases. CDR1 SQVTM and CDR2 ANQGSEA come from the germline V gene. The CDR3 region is CSVGARQETQYF. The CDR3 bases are TGCAGCGTTGGGGCGCGCCAAGAGACCCAGTACTTC.

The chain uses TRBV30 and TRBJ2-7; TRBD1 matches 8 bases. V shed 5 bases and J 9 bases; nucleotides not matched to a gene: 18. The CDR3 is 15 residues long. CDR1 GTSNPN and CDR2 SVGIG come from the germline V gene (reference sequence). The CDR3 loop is CAWAHKGGQGRRQYF. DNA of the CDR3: TGTGCCTGGGCTCACAAGGGAGGACAGGGCCGACGGCAGTACTTC.

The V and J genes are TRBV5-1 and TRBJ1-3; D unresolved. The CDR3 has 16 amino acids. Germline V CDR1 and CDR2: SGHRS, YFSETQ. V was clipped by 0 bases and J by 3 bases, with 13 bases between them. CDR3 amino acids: CASSLAPAGYGNTIYF. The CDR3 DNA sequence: TGCGCCAGCAGCTTGGCCCCGGCAGGCTATGGAAACACCATATATTTT.